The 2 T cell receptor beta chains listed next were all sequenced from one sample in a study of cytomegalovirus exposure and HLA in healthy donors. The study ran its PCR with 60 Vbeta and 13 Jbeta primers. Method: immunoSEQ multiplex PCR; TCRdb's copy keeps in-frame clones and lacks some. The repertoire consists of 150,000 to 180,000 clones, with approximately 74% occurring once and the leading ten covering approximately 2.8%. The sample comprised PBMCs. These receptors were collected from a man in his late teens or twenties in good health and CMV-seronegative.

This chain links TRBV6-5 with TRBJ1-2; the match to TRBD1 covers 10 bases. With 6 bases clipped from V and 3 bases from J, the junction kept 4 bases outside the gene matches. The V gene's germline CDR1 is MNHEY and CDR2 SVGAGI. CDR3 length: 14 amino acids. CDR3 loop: CASSPGTGDYGYTF. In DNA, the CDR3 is TGTGCCAGCAGCCCCGGGACAGGGGACTATGGCTACACCTTC.

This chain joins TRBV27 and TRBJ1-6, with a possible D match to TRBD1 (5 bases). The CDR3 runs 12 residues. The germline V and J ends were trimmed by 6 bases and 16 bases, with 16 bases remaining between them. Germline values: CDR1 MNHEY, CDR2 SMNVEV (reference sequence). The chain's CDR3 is CASSPPGVGLHF. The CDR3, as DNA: TGTGCCAGCAGCCCGCCGGGGGTCGGACTCCACTTT.